The 23 T cell receptor beta chains listed next were all sequenced from one sample in a study of T-cell memory formation after mild COVID-19. TCRdb passed the 5' RACE reads through MiXCR, listing each CDR3 protein once. Of about 110,000 distinct CDR3 sequences in the sample, over 13% are singletons; the top ten hold less than 45%. The sample was PBMCs or a T cell subset sorted from them (not recorded which). The receptors here all came from a man between 18 and 29 years old who had mild COVID-19 (a few samples of this study predate the infection). Cell type and time point are not known.

The J gene is TRBJ1-1, the V gene TRBV7-2; TRBD1 is a possible D gene (6 bases). Germline CDR1 and CDR2: SGHTA and FQGNSA. The V end was cut by 8 bases, the J end by 8 bases, with 18 bases between. The CDR3 loop spans 13 amino acids. CDR3 in amino acids: CASGEGVPKEAFF. In DNA, the CDR3 is TGTGCCAGCGGCGAGGGGGTGCCGAAAGAAGCTTTCTTT.

Only a few counts were recorded for this clonotype. CDR3 nucleotides: TGCGCCAGCAGCTTGAACAGGGCGGATGAGCAGTACGTC. It codes for CASSLNRADEQYV. This sequence joins TRBV5-1 and TRBJ2-7, with D tentatively TRBD1 (6 bases). V shed 1 base and J shed 7 bases, with 12 bases lying between them. The CDR3 is 13 residues long. Germline loops: CDR1 SGHRS, CDR2 YFSETQ.

This clonotype was recorded a few times. This chain joins TRBV6-2 or TRBV6-3 and TRBJ2-7, with 8 bases that match TRBD1. The V gene end was trimmed by 5 bases and the J gene end by 7 bases; junction bases not matched to a gene: 16. CDR1 and CDR2 (germline): MNHEY, SVGEGT. This CDR3 has 16 residues. DNA of the CDR3: TGTGCCAGCAGTCCCGGCCTGGTTGACAGGGGCTTGGAGCAGTACTTC. It codes for CASSPGLVDRGLEQYF.

This clonotype occurred a few times. The V gene is TRBV4-2, the J gene TRBJ2-5; D is tentatively TRBD1 or TRBD2 (5 bases each). Germline lookup yields CDR1 LGHNA and CDR2 YNFKEQ. The CDR3 runs 13 residues. V lost 8 bases and J 5 bases, leaving 15 bases between the germline ends. In nucleotides, the CDR3 is TGTGCCAGCCGGGACGGAGTCAGTGAGACCCAGTACTTC. Encoded protein: CASRDGVSETQYF.

The rearrangement uses TRBV5-1 and TRBJ2-2; D possibly corresponds to TRBD1 (6 bases). The CDR3 has 16 amino acids. Germline CDR1 and CDR2: SGHRS and YFSETQ. Deletions cut 2 bases from V and 5 bases from J, with 16 bases between. The CDR3 DNA follows: TGCGCCAGCAGCTTCGGCAGGGGTTTCTTTACCGGGGAGCTGTTTTTT. Amino acid sequence: CASSFGRGFFTGELFF. The variable domain in full, completed from reference TRBV5-1 and TRBJ2-2, reads KAGVTQTPRYLIKTRGQQVTLSCSPISGHRSVSWYQQTPGQGLQFLFEYFSETQRNKGNFPGRFSGRQFSNSRSEMNVSTLELGDSALYLCASSFGRGFFTGELFFGEGSRLTVL.

The chain joins TRBV4-1 to TRBJ1-6; no clear D gene. Germline assignment: CDR1 MGHRA and CDR2 YSYEKL. The CDR3 runs to 18 residues. The V gene lost 3 bases and the J gene lost 0 bases, with 15 bases spanning the gap. CDR3 sequence: CASSHAKDMSSYNSPLHF. In DNA, the CDR3 is TGCGCCAGCAGCCACGCAAAGGATATGAGCTCCTATAATTCACCCCTCCACTTT.

The V gene is TRBV6-2 or TRBV6-3, the J gene TRBJ1-1; D is perhaps TRBD1 (5 bases). This CDR3 contains 16 residues. V lost 5 bases and J lost 3, with 19 bases in between. Germline V CDR1 and CDR2: MNHEY, SVGEGT. The DNA for the CDR3 is TGTGCCAGCAGTAACGCCCCCCGGGGGAAGCACACTGAAGCTTTCTTT. Translating it yields CASSNAPRGKHTEAFF.

This clonotype was detected only a few times. The rearrangement links TRBV6-2 or TRBV6-3 to TRBJ2-3, with D hard to call. Trimming removed 4 bases from V and 2 bases from J, with 10 bases in between. The CDR3 loop spans 14 amino acids. CDR1 and CDR2 from the germline V gene are MNHEY and SVGEGT. The DNA of the CDR3 is TGTGCCAGCAGTTTTGACATTACCACAGATACGCAGTATTTT. It is translated as CASSFDITTDTQYF.

The chain recombines TRBV6-2 or TRBV6-3 with TRBJ1-1; a possible D gene is TRBD1 (6 bases). V lost 6 bases to trimming and J lost 0 bases, with 11 bases between them. CDR3 length: 14 amino acids. Germline CDR1 is MNHEY and CDR2 is SVGEGT. CDR3 bases: TGTGCCAGCAGAACCGGACAGATGAACACTGAAGCTTTCTTT. Its translation is CASRTGQMNTEAFF.

The chain couples TRBV6-2 or TRBV6-3 to TRBJ1-6; the D gene is possibly TRBD1 (5 bases). Between the trimmed V and J ends, which lost 11 bases and 5 bases, there was a span of 16 bases. The germline V gene has CDR1 MNHEY and CDR2 SVGEGT. The CDR3 extends over 14 amino acids. The CDR3 protein is CAGHGTADNSPLHF. The CDR3 DNA sequence: TGTGCCGGCCACGGGACGGCTGATAATTCACCCCTCCACTTT.

The J gene is TRBJ1-3, the V gene TRBV12-5, with D perhaps TRBD1 (5 bases). Germline V gives CDR1 LGHNT, CDR2 FRNRAP. Trimming cost V 0 bases and J 0 bases, with 12 bases left between them. The CDR3 is 17 amino acids. The CDR3 DNA reads TGTGCTAGTGGTTTGGTACAAGGGGCGCGCTCTGGAAACACCATATATTTT. This codes for CASGLVQGARSGNTIYF.

This clonotype was counted at least ten times. The chain employs TRBV7-9 and TRBJ1-1, with D possibly being TRBD1 (5 bases). V lost 4 bases and J lost 0, with 12 bases in between. The germline V gene encodes CDR1 SEHNR and CDR2 FQNEAQ (reference sequence). The CDR3 is made up of 15 amino acids. CDR3 nucleotides: TGTGCCAGCAGCTGGGGTTGGGGCATGAACACTGAAGCTTTCTTT. Residues: CASSWGWGMNTEAFF.

This sequence joins TRBV6-5 and TRBJ1-6; D gene ambiguous. The germline CDR1 and CDR2 sequences are MNHEY and SVGAGI. The CDR3 loop spans 15 amino acids. V lost 5 bases and J lost 13, with 21 bases in between. Here the CDR3 reads CASSASEGPFSPLHF. CDR3 coding DNA: TGTGCCAGCAGTGCATCGGAGGGCCCCTTCAGCCCCCTCCACTTT.

This clonotype was counted only a few times. V usage is TRBV6-5 and J usage is TRBJ2-5; TRBD1 matches 7 bases. Germline V gene data show CDR1 as MNHEY and CDR2 as SVGAGI. The ends lost 6 bases at V and 5 bases at J; junction bases unmatched: 9. The CDR3 runs 14 residues. This CDR3 is CASRQGPVGETQYF. DNA of the CDR3: TGTGCCAGCAGACAGGGGCCCGTTGGGGAGACCCAGTACTTC.

In this sample, this clonotype turned up a few times. CDR3 nucleotide sequence: TGTGCCAGCAGCTTTGGGGAGACTAACACTGAAGCTTTCTTT. Protein product: CASSFGETNTEAFF. V usage is TRBV7-9 and J usage is TRBJ1-1; D ambiguous. The CDR3 sequence is 14 residues long. Trimming stripped 3 bases from V and 2 bases from J, with 10 bases between. The germline gives CDR1 SEHNR, CDR2 FQNEAQ (reference sequence).

The genes are TRBV4-3 and TRBJ2-1, with TRBD2 matching over 13 bases. After removal of 3 bases from V and 10 bases from J, the junction contained 9 bases not matched to a gene. The V gene's germline CDR1 is LGHNA and CDR2 YSLEER. This CDR3 region has 16 residues. The CDR3 DNA follows: TGCGCCAGCAGCCAGCGTACTAGCGGGGGGGCCGAAGAGCAGTTCTTC. It codes for CASSQRTSGGAEEQFF.

The chain has TRBV12-3 or TRBV12-4 and TRBJ2-3; unclear D gene. The CDR3 extends over 13 amino acids. The V and J ends lost 4 bases and 0 bases respectively, with 5 bases between them. Written as DNA, the CDR3 is TGTGCCAGCAGTTGTTGGAGCACAGATACGCAGTATTTT. Translation: CASSCWSTDTQYF.

Concerning this clonotype itself: One junction end does not reproduce the germline sequence, and a read error may be involved. This chain uses TRBV11-2 with TRBJ2-3; D perhaps matches TRBD2 (7 bases). Germline assignment: CDR1 SGHAT and CDR2 FQNNGV. This CDR3 is built from 18 residues. The CDR3 DNA reads TGTGCCAGCAGCTTAGTTAGTTCCGGGGGGCCGCCAGCAGATACGCGGTATTTT. Protein: CASSLVSSGGPPADTRYF.

This clonotype has a handful of counts. The rearrangement joins TRBV6-5 to TRBJ2-2; no reliable D call. Germline assignment: CDR1 MNHEY and CDR2 SVGAGI. V lost 4 bases, J lost 0 bases, and 3 bases lay in between. The CDR3 is made up of 13 amino acids. The CDR3 DNA reads as TGTGCCAGCAGTTTTTCGAACACCGGGGAGCTGTTTTTT. It translates to CASSFSNTGELFF.

This chain uses TRBV4-2 with TRBJ1-1, with a possible D match to TRBD1 (5 bases). Per the germline V gene, CDR1 is LGHNA and CDR2 is YNFKEQ. V dropped 0 bases and J dropped 3 bases, with 14 bases sitting between them. The CDR3 loop spans 16 amino acids. CDR3 nucleotides: TGTGCCAGCAGCCAAGAAGGTGGGGGGGTTGACACTGAAGCTTTCTTT. This sequence encodes CASSQEGGGVDTEAFF.

Ten or more counts support this clonotype. The V gene is TRBV12-3 or TRBV12-4, the J gene TRBJ1-1; D uncertain. This CDR3 is 12 amino acids long. V shed 6 bases and J shed 2 bases, with 7 bases lying between them. The DNA for the CDR3 is TGTGCCAGCAGCCCAACTAACACTGAAGCTTTCTTT. The encoded protein is CASSPTNTEAFF.

This clonotype has a count of ten or more. The V and J genes are TRBV28 and TRBJ2-1, with no clear D. CDR3 size: 13 residues. V dropped 3 bases and J dropped 6 bases, with 9 bases sitting between them. Germline V lookup: CDR1 MDHEN, CDR2 SYDVKM. The DNA for the CDR3 is TGTGCCAGCAGTTTCCGGGTGGCCAATGAGCAGTTCTTC. It encodes CASSFRVANEQFF.

The CDR3 DNA follows: TGCGCCAGCAGCCAAGGTCGGGGGACATTCGGTGAAAAACTGTTTTTT. This codes for CASSQGRGTFGEKLFF. This chain connects TRBV4-1 to TRBJ1-4; perhaps TRBD1 as D (6 bases). This CDR3 has 16 amino acids. The germline V and J ends were trimmed by 1 base and 7 bases, with 16 bases remaining between them. Germline CDR1 reads MGHRA; CDR2 reads YSYEKL.